Below, 32 T cell receptor beta chains from the same sample are listed, as sequenced in a study of blood T cells in healthy people across ages. The use of a sample-barcoded 5' primer and a J-beta primer mix characterized a second PCR of roughly 7 to 11 cycles. TCRdb reanalysed the 5' RACE reads using MiXCR and keeps one entry per CDR3 protein. The sample has 630,000 or so distinct CDR3 sequences; 32% are singletons. Input material: blood. Every receptor here comes from an elderly woman in good health.

The rearrangement uses TRBV5-1 and TRBJ2-3; 14 bases align to TRBD2. Trimming removed 4 bases from V and 4 bases from J; junction bases left unmatched: 8. This CDR3 has 17 amino acids. The germline V gene has CDR1 SGHRS and CDR2 YFSETQ. CDR3 amino acids: CASSGGTSGSLSDTQYF. The CDR3 DNA sequence: TGCGCCAGCAGCGGGGGGACTAGCGGGAGTCTCTCAGATACGCAGTATTTT.

The chain uses TRBV7-2 and TRBJ2-2, with D perhaps being TRBD1 or TRBD2 (6 bases each). The CDR3 is 18 residues long. Germline V gene sequence: CDR1 SGHTA, CDR2 FQGNSA. V was clipped by 1 base and J by 0 bases, with 15 bases between them. This CDR3 reads CASSLGGRGGSNTGELFF. DNA of the CDR3: TGTGCCAGCAGCTTAGGGGGCAGGGGAGGCTCGAACACCGGGGAGCTGTTTTTT. Full variable domain (remainder filled in from reference TRBV7-2 and TRBJ2-2): GAGVSQSPSNKVTEKGKDVELRCDPISGHTALYWYRQSLGQGLEFLIYFQGNSAPDKSGLPSDRFSAERTGGSVSTLTIQRTQQEDSAVYLCASSLGGRGGSNTGELFFGEGSRLTVL.

This clonotype has ten or more counts. This rearrangement joins TRBV20-1 to TRBJ1-2; TRBD1 is a possible D gene (5 bases). The CDR3 extends over 15 amino acids. In germline, CDR1 is DFQATT, CDR2 SNEGSKA (reference sequence). V was cut by 0 bases and J by 3 bases, with 14 bases left in between. DNA for the CDR3: TGCAGTGCTAGAGATCCGGGGCAGCCATACTATGGCTACACCTTC. It is translated as CSARDPGQPYYGYTF.

This clonotype was detected only a few times. The chain carries TRBV20-1 and TRBJ2-1, with 9 bases that match TRBD2. The CDR3 is 14 amino acids. CDR1 is DFQATT, CDR2 SNEGSKA, per germline (reference sequence). Losses at the gene ends were 6 bases for V and 4 bases for J; bases not matched to a gene: 7. CDR3: CSAAASGIYNEQFF. CDR3 in DNA: TGCAGTGCAGCCGCTAGCGGGATTTACAATGAGCAGTTCTTC.

This clonotype has more than one count but fewer than ten. At one end, the junction sequence differs from germline, possibly due to a read error. The J gene is TRBJ2-3, the V gene TRBV7-6; 12 positions match TRBD2. This CDR3 has 16 residues. Looked up from germline, CDR1 is SGHVS and CDR2 is FNYEAQ. CDR3 sequence (DNA): TGTGCCGGCAGCTTAGGGACTAGCGGGAGCACAGATACGCAGTATTTT. The encoded protein is CAGSLGTSGSTDTQYF.

There are a few counts of this clonotype. The CDR3 DNA sequence: TGTGCCAGCAGGGGCCCGGGACCCAGAGCCTGGGCCCAGTACTTC. It is translated as CASRGPGPRAWAQYF. V usage is TRBV5-6 and J usage is TRBJ2-5; perhaps D is TRBD1 or TRBD2 (5 bases each). The V gene lost 5 bases and the J gene lost 9 bases, with 23 bases spanning the gap. CDR3 length: 15 amino acids. CDR1 and CDR2 from the germline V gene are SGHDT and YYEEEE.

A note on this clonotype: A read error is possible here, since a much larger clone lies one base away. This chain connects TRBV5-1 to TRBJ2-6; possibly TRBD1 for D (5 bases). CDR1 SGHRS and CDR2 YFSETQ come from the germline V gene. The CDR3 has 18 residues. The CDR3 here is CASSLDIGWNSGANVRTF. Written as DNA, the CDR3 is TGCGCCAGCAGCTTGGATATAGGGTGGAACTCTGGGGCCAACGTCCGGACTTTC. Looking up the rest from reference TRBV5-1 and TRBJ2-6 gives the full variable domain: KAGVTQTPRYLIKTRGQQVTLSCSPISGHRSVSWYQQTPGQGLQFLFEYFSETQRNKGNFPGRFSGRQFSNSRSEMNVSTLELGDSALYLCASSLDIGWNSGANVRTFGAGSRLTVL.

This chain connects TRBV24-1 to TRBJ2-5, with D possibly being TRBD1 (6 bases). The germline V and J ends were trimmed by 5 bases and 9 bases, with 18 bases remaining between them. CDR3 length: 14 amino acids. In germline, CDR1 is KGHDR, CDR2 SFDVKD. The DNA of the CDR3 is TGTGCCACCAGTGGGGGGCTAGCCTTCCCGGCCCAGTACTTC. It encodes CATSGGLAFPAQYF.

This clonotype occurred many times. The rearrangement links TRBV9 to TRBJ2-3; TRBD1 aligns across 10 bases. The germline V gene has CDR1 SGDLS and CDR2 YYNGEE. CDR3 length: 15 residues. Germline trimming cut 6 bases from V and 4 bases from J; bases unmatched to any gene: 8. CDR3 amino acids: CASTRTGGESDTQYF. In DNA, the CDR3 is TGTGCCAGCACAAGGACAGGGGGTGAATCAGATACGCAGTATTTT.

This clonotype showed up many times. The chain uses TRBV18 and TRBJ2-7; D unclear. The germline V gene encodes CDR1 KGHSH and CDR2 LQKENI. The V and J ends lost 3 bases and 0 bases respectively, with 9 bases between them. The CDR3 extends over 14 amino acids. The DNA for the CDR3 is TGTGCCAGCTCACCGGCCCTAAGCTCCTACGAGCAGTACTTC. Translation: CASSPALSSYEQYF. Full variable domain (missing parts from reference TRBV18 and TRBJ2-7): NAGVMQNPRHLVRRRGQEARLRCSPMKGHSHVYWYRQLPEEGLKFMVYLQKENIIDESGMPKERFSAEFPKEGPSILRIQQVVRGDSAAYFCASSPALSSYEQYFGPGTRLTVT.

V is TRBV20-1 and J is TRBJ1-1; D is uncertain. V dropped 2 bases and J dropped 0 bases, with 13 bases sitting between them. The CDR3 is 15 residues long. In germline, CDR1 is DFQATT, CDR2 SNEGSKA (reference sequence). The CDR3 loop is CSARIAGDMNTEAFF. CDR3 DNA: TGCAGTGCTAGAATTGCAGGCGATATGAACACTGAAGCTTTCTTT.

The V and J genes are TRBV28 and TRBJ2-7; 10 positions match TRBD1. TRBJ2-4 matches the DNA end more closely, so the J call is doubtful. Germline-derived CDR1 and CDR2 are MDHEN and SYDVKM. The CDR3 runs to 15 residues. The CDR3 region has the DNA TGTGCCAGCAGTTTAAAGGGACAGGGGATGTACATTCAGTACTTC. Translation: CASSLKGQGMYIQYF.

At least ten counts were recorded for this clonotype. The V and J genes are TRBV6-2 or TRBV6-3 and TRBJ2-6; 10 nucleotides agree with TRBD1. Per germline, CDR1 MNHEY and CDR2 SVGEGT. The CDR3 spans 19 residues. Trimming at V came to 6 bases and at J to 0 bases, leaving 11 bases not matched to a gene. This CDR3 is CASSALWDRGTSGANVLTF. The CDR3 DNA sequence: TGTGCCAGCAGCGCCCTTTGGGACAGGGGCACCTCTGGGGCCAACGTCCTGACTTTC.

For this clonotype: A read error may be the cause here, since a much bigger clone is one base away. The V gene is TRBV20-1, the J gene TRBJ1-2; D perhaps matches TRBD1 (6 bases). The CDR3 length is 11 residues. Germline CDR1 is DFQATT and CDR2 is SNEGSKA (reference sequence). Trimming removed 5 bases from V and 12 bases from J, with 16 bases in between. The CDR3 spells CSASHREDDTF. The CDR3 DNA is TGCAGTGCTTCCCACAGGGAAGACGACACCTTC.

This clonotype was counted a single time. A much larger clonotype is one base distant, so this may be a read error. This CDR3 reads CASSFPNTAYEQFF. The CDR3 DNA follows: TGCGCCAGCAGCTTTCCCAACACCGCCTACGAGCAGTTCTTC. This sequence joins TRBV5-1 and TRBJ2-1; D remains ambiguous. CDR1 SGHRS and CDR2 YFSETQ come from the germline V gene. Trimming stripped 2 bases from V and 10 bases from J, with 16 bases between. The CDR3 runs 14 residues.

Ten or more counts support this clonotype. V gene TRBV7-3 combines with J gene TRBJ2-7, with D possibly TRBD2 on 6 matching bases. V shed 2 bases and J shed 6 bases, with 11 bases lying between them. Looked up from germline, CDR1 is SGHTA and CDR2 is FQGTGA. The CDR3 runs 13 residues. CDR3 in amino acids: CASSLGAGSEQYF. CDR3 bases: TGTGCCAGCAGCTTAGGGGCGGGGTCCGAGCAGTACTTC.

The V gene is TRBV5-1, the J gene TRBJ2-7; the match to TRBD1 covers 9 bases. The CDR3 covers 15 residues. With 4 bases clipped from V and 5 bases from J, the junction kept 10 bases outside the gene matches. Germline assignment: CDR1 SGHRS and CDR2 YFSETQ. The CDR3 loop is CASSGAHGTGNEQYF. As DNA, the CDR3 is TGCGCCAGCAGCGGTGCCCATGGGACAGGGAACGAGCAGTACTTC. Supplemented by reference TRBV5-1 and TRBJ2-7, the full variable domain reads KAGVTQTPRYLIKTRGQQVTLSCSPISGHRSVSWYQQTPGQGLQFLFEYFSETQRNKGNFPGRFSGRQFSNSRSEMNVSTLELGDSALYLCASSGAHGTGNEQYFGPGTRLTVT.

This chain joins TRBV6-1 and TRBJ1-1; TRBD1 is a possible D gene (5 bases). V was cut by 8 bases and J by 0 bases, with 22 bases left in between. This CDR3 spans 17 amino acids. Per the germline V gene, CDR1 is MNHNS and CDR2 is SASEGT. The CDR3 is CASWGAGFGGMNTEAFF. CDR3 nucleotides: TGTGCCAGCTGGGGAGCGGGATTCGGGGGGATGAACACTGAAGCTTTCTTT.

In this sample, this clonotype turned up a few times. This may be a read error, as it is one base from a much larger clone. The gene calls are TRBV7-7 and TRBJ2-5, with 9 nucleotides matching TRBD2. The CDR3 consists of 15 residues. J was trimmed by 11 bases and V by 5 bases; bases with no gene match: 15. The germline gives CDR1 SSHAT, CDR2 FNYEAQ (reference sequence). The CDR3 loop reads CASSRAGGPLNEQYF. In DNA, the CDR3 is TGTGCCAGCAGCCGCGCGGGGGGGCCCTTGAATGAGCAGTACTTC.

To note about this clonotype: This may be a read error, as it is one base from a much larger clone. The CDR3 bases are TGTGCCAGCAGCTGTACAGGGGACGGCTACGAGCAGTACTTC. This gives the protein CASSCTGDGYEQYF. The chain is built from TRBV9 and TRBJ2-7, with 7 nucleotides matching TRBD1. CDR3 length: 14 residues. Germline values: CDR1 SGDLS, CDR2 YYNGEE. V shed 4 bases, J shed 3 bases, and the junction held 7 bases outside the gene matches.

This sequence joins TRBV12-3 or TRBV12-4 and TRBJ2-5, with 7 positions matching TRBD1. V trimming: 4 bases; J trimming: 11 bases; junction bases outside the gene matches: 10. This CDR3 has 13 amino acids. The CDR3 DNA sequence: TGTGCCAGCAGTTCCCCGGACAGGTGGGAGCAGTACTTC. Its translation is CASSSPDRWEQYF.

In its sample, this clonotype was seen many times. The chain joins TRBV7-9 to TRBJ1-2; a weak D match, TRBD1 (5 bases). The germline CDR1 and CDR2 sequences are SEHNR and FQNEAQ (reference sequence). Trimming cost V 5 bases and J 6 bases, with 22 bases left between them. This CDR3 is built from 16 residues. The CDR3 region has the DNA TGTGCCAGCAGCCGCCAGACCGGGGCGAGGTATAATGGCTACACCTTC. Protein: CASSRQTGARYNGYTF.

To note about this clonotype: This may be a read error, as it is one base from a much larger clone. Here the CDR3 reads CASSRNPGKAQYF. The CDR3 DNA reads as TGTGCCAGCAGCCGCAATCCAGGGAAGGCCCAGTACTTC. The chain carries TRBV7-6 and TRBJ2-7, with a possible D match to TRBD1 (5 bases). This CDR3 spans 13 amino acids. Trimming shortened V by 5 bases and J by 10 bases, and 18 bases separated the two germline ends. Germline V lookup: CDR1 SGHVS, CDR2 FNYEAQ.

This clonotype has ten or more counts. V and J are TRBV7-9 and TRBJ1-2, with a tentative D call TRBD1 (5 bases). V was cut by 5 bases and J by 7 bases, with 14 bases left in between. Germline lookup yields CDR1 SEHNR and CDR2 FQNEAQ (reference sequence). The CDR3 length is 13 residues. The CDR3 DNA sequence: TGTGCCAGCAGCCAGGCAGGGTATTCTGGCTACACCTTC. This sequence encodes CASSQAGYSGYTF.

This clonotype has at least ten counts. This chain uses TRBV12-3 or TRBV12-4 with TRBJ2-5; D may match TRBD1 or TRBD2 (5 bases each). The CDR3 spans 14 residues. Trimming stripped 1 base from V and 5 bases from J, with 11 bases between. The CDR3 here is CASSLGAGTETQYF. The CDR3 bases are TGTGCCAGCAGTTTAGGGGCTGGGACGGAGACCCAGTACTTC.

This clonotype was picked up a small number of times. The chain joins TRBV3-1 to TRBJ2-1; a possible D gene is TRBD2 (5 bases). The DNA end is more similar to TRBJ2-7, so the J call may be wrong. This CDR3 is built from 16 residues. Germline V lookup: CDR1 LGHDT, CDR2 YNNKEL (reference sequence). CDR3 sequence reads: CASSQGWRSSYNEQYF. The CDR3 DNA reads as TGTGCCAGCAGCCAAGGATGGAGGAGCTCCTACAATGAGCAGTACTTC.

This clonotype was counted a few times. The genes are TRBV18 and TRBJ1-2; TRBD1 agrees at 8 bases. CDR3 length: 14 amino acids. Per germline, CDR1 KGHSH and CDR2 LQKENI. The junction had 12 bases not matched to a gene; V was cut back by 8 bases and J by 7 bases. CDR3 bases: TGTGCCAGCGCCCAGGGACAGGAAAGGGGTGGCTACACCTTC. Residues: CASAQGQERGGYTF.

This clonotype was seen more than once but under ten times. One end of the junction is discordant with germline, which a read error may explain. The chain joins TRBV20-1 to TRBJ2-1; no clear D gene. This CDR3 has 14 amino acids. CDR1 is DFQATT, CDR2 SNEGSKA, per germline (reference sequence). CDR3 amino acids: CSAREPFHYNAQFF. The CDR3 DNA reads as TGTAGTGCTAGAGAGCCCTTCCACTACAATGCGCAGTTCTTC.

The genes are TRBV7-2 and TRBJ1-1; D gene unclear. Germline V lookup: CDR1 SGHTA, CDR2 FQGNSA. This CDR3 has 16 residues. V was cut by 5 bases and J by 3 bases, with 19 bases left in between. The CDR3 bases are TGTGCCAGCAGCCCCATGCGTTTTGGAGGCCACACTGAAGCTTTCTTT. Protein sequence: CASSPMRFGGHTEAFF.

Remarks on this clonotype: A much larger clone lies one base from this, so it may be a read error. This rearrangement joins TRBV7-2 to TRBJ2-5; 8 nucleotides align to TRBD2. V gave up 4 bases and J gave up 11 bases; unmatched junction bases: 15. Germline CDR1 and CDR2: SGHTA and FQGNSA. This CDR3 is 15 amino acids long. In nucleotides, the CDR3 is TGTGCCAGCAGCTCCTACAGCGGGGGAGTTAATGAGCAGTACTTC. Protein sequence: CASSSYSGGVNEQYF.

This chain connects TRBV11-3 to TRBJ2-1; D unresolved. Trimming removed 4 bases from V and 0 bases from J, with 13 bases in between. Per the germline V gene, CDR1 is SGHNT and CDR2 is YENEEA. The CDR3 is made up of 16 amino acids. The CDR3 spells CASSSSGPSSYNEQFF. As DNA, the CDR3 is TGTGCCAGCAGCTCTTCTGGCCCTAGCTCCTACAATGAGCAGTTCTTC.

This clonotype was counted only a few times. The rearrangement joins TRBV30 to TRBJ1-1; D is perhaps TRBD1 (5 bases). The CDR3 runs 15 residues. V lost 0 bases and J lost 0, with 11 bases in between. The germline V gene encodes CDR1 GTSNPN and CDR2 SVGIG (reference sequence). CDR3 DNA sequence: TGTGCCTGGAGTGTATTTTCAGGGCTGAACACTGAAGCTTTCTTT. Its translation: CAWSVFSGLNTEAFF. Combining the CDR3 with reference TRBV30 and TRBJ1-1 gives the whole variable domain SQTIHQWPATLVQPVGSPLSLECTVEGTSNPNLYWYRQAAGRGLQLLFYSVGIGQISSEVPQNLSASRPQDRQFILSSKKLLLSDSGFYLCAWSVFSGLNTEAFFGQGTRLTVV.